A single T cell receptor beta chain is shown here with its context. Germline loops: CDR1 SGDLS, CDR2 YYNGEE. The CDR3 spans 15 residues. Trimming took 4 bases from V and 5 from J, leaving 15 bases between them. This sample is part of a study of blood T cell repertoires in COVID-19. Here immunoSEQ multiplex PCR was the method, and the copy in TCRdb shows in-frame clones only, minus some. The sample has over 75,000 clones; 75% to 85% are singletons. The clonotype was recovered from a woman aged 70-85 years with acute or convalescent COVID-19. The chain employs TRBV9 and TRBJ1-4; D is possibly TRBD1 (6 bases). The specimen sequenced was peripheral blood. CDR3 bases: TGTGCCAGCAGCCCAGGCGGGGGGCGAAATGAAAAACTGTTTTTT. Encoded protein: CASSPGGGRNEKLFF.